This T cell receptor (beta chain) was observed in a study of a mutant IDH1 vaccine in newly diagnosed glioma. Study summary: Vaccines began 4-6 weeks after radiotherapy alone, or with temozolomide cycles.

The time point was: week 23, last vaccination. Mutant IDH1 20-mer peptide, at 300 ug, made up each vaccine dose, with topical imiquimod. The donors had new WHO grade 3 or 4 astrocytomas; these were IDH1-mutant and ATRX-lost. This clone occurred a few times. Antigen: not known. Assay used: immunoSEQ multiplex PCR; TCRdb lists only in-frame clones, some missing. This sample yields 40,000 or so clones, of which around 74% are seen a single time; about 5% belongs to the top ten. Germline CDR1 SNHLY, CDR2 FYNNEI. The CDR3 spans 13 residues. V was shortened by 5 bases and J by 0 bases, with 8 bases between the two germline ends.

This chain links TRBV2 with TRBJ2-7; no definite D call. The sequencing used PBMCs, collected from a glioma patient whose treatment included an IDH1 peptide vaccine. The clonotype originates from a man in his fifties or sixties with glioma. The CDR3 loop is CASSSWNSYEQYF. The CDR3 DNA is TGTGCCAGCAGTAGCTGGAACTCCTACGAGCAGTACTTC.